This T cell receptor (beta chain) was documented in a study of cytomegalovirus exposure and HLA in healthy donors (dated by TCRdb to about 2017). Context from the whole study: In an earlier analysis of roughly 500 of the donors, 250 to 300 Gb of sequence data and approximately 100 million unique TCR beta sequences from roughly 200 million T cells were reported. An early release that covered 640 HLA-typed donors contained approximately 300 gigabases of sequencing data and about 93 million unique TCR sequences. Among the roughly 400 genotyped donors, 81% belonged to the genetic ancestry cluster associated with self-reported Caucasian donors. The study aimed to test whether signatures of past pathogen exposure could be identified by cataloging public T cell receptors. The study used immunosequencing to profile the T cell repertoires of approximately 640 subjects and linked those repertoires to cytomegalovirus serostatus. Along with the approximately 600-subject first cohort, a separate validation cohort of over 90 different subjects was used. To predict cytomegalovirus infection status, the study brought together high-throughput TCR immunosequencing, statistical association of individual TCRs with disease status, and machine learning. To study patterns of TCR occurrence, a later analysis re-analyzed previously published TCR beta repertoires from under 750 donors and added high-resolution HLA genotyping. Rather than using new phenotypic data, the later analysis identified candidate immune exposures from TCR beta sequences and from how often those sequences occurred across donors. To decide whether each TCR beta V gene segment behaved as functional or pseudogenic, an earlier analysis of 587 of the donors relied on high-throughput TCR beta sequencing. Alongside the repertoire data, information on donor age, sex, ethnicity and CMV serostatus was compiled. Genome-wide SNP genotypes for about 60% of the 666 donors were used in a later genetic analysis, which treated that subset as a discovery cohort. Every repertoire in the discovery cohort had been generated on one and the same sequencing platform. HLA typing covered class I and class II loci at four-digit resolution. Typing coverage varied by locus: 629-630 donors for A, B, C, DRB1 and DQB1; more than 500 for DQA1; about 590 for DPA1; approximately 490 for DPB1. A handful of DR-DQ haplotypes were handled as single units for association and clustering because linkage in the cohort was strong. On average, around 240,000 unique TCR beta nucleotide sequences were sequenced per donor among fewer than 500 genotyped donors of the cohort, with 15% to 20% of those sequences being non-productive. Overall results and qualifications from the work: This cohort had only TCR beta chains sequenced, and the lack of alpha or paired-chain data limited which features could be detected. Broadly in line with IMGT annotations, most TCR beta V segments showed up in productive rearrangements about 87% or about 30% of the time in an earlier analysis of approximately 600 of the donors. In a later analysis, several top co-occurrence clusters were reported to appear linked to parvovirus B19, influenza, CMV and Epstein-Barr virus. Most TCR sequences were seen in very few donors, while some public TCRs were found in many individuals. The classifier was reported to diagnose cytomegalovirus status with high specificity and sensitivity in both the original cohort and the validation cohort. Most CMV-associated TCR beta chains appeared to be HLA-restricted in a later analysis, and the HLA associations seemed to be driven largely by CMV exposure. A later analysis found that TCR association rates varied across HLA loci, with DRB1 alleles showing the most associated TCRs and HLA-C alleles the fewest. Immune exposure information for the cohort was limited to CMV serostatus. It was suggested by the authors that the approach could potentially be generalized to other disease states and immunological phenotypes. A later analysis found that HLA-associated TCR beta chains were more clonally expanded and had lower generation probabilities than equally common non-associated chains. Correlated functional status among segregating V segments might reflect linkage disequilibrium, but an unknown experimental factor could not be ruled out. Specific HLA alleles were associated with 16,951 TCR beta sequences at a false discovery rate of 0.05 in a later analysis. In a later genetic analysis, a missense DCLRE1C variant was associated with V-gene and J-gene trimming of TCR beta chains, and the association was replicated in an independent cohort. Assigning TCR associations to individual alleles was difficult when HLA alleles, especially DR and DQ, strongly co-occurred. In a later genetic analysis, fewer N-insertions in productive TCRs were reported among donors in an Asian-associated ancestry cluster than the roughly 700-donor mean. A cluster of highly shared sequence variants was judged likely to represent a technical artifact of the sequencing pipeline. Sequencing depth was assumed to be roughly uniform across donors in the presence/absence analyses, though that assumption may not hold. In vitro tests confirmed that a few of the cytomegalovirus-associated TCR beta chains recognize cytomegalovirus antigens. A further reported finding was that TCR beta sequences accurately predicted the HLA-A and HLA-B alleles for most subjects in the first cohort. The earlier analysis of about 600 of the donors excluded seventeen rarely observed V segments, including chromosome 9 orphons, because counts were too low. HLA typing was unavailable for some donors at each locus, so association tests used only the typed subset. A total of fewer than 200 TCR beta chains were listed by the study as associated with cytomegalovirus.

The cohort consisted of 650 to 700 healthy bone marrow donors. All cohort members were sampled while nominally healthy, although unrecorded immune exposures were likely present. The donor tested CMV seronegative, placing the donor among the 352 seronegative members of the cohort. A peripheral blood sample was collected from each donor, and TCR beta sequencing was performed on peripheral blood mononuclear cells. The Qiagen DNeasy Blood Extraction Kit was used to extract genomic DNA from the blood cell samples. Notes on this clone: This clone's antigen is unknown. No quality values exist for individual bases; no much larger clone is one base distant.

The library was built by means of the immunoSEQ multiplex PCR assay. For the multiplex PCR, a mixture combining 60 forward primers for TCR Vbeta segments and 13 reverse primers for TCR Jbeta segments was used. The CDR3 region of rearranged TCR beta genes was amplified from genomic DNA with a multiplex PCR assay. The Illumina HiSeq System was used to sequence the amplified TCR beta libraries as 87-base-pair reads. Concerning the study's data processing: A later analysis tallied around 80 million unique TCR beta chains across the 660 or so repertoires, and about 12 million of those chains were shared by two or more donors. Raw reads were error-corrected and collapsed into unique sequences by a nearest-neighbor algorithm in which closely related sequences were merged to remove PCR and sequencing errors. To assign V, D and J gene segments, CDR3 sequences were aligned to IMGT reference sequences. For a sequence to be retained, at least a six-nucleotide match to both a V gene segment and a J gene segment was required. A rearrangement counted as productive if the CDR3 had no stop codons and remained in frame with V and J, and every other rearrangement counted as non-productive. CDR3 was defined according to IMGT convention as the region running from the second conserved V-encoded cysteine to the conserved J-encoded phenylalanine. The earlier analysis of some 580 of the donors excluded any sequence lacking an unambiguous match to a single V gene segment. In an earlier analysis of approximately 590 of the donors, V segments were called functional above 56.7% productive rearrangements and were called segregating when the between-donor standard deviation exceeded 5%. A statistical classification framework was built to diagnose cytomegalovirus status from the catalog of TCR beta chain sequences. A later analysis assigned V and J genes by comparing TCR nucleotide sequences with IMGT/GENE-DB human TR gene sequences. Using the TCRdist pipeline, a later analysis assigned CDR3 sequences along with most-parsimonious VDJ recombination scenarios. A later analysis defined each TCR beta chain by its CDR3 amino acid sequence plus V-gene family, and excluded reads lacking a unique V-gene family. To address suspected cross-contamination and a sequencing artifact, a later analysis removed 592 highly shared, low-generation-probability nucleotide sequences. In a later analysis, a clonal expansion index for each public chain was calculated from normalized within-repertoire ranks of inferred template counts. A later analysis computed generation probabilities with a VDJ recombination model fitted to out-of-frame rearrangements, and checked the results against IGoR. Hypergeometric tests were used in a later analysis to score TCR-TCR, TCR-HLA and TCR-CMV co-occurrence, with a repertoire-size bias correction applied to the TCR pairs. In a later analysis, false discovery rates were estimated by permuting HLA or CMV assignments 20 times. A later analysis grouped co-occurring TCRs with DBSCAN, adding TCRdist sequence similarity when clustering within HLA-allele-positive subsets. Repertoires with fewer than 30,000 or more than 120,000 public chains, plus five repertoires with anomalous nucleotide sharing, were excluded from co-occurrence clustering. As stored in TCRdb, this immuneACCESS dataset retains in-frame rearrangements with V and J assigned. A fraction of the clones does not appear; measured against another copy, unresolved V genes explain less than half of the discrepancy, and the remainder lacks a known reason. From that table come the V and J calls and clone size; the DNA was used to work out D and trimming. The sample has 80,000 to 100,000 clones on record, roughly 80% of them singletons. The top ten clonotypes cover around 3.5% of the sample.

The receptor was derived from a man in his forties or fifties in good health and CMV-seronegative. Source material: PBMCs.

The nucleotide sequence reads TGTGCCAGCAGCCAAGAAGTGCGGGTCTCACCCCTCCACTTT. It translates to CASSQEVRVSPLHF. The chain uses TRBV14 and TRBJ1-6, with no confident D gene call. The CDR3 sequence holds 14 residues, the cysteine and phenylalanine included. The retained sequence is limited to the CDR3, 42 bases, with the frame set at the first base. CDR1 SGHDN and CDR2 FVKESK were looked up in the germline V gene. The junction carries 10 bases between V and J, which are trimmed by 0 bases and 10 bases respectively.